This T cell receptor (beta chain) derives from a study of OX40 agonist ivuxolimab in advanced cancers. V was clipped by 4 bases and J by 4 bases; unmatched bases: 5. The CDR3 is 14 amino acids. Germline V gives CDR1 SGHRS, CDR2 YFSETQ. The protocol was immunoSEQ multiplex PCR, while the TCRdb copy is restricted to in-frame clones and leaves out a portion. There are approximately 74,000 clones in the sample; 65% to 90% occur only once, and 0.5% to 0.55% lies in the top ten. This TCR was sampled from an adult with an advanced solid tumor such as melanoma, head and neck, liver or kidney cancer. Source: CD4+ or CD8+ T cells sorted from blood, taken in a trial of the OX40 agonist ivuxolimab. This chain links TRBV5-1 with TRBJ1-2, with 9 bases aligning to TRBD1. The CDR3 reads CASSTGQGTYGYTF. The CDR3 nucleotides are TGCGCCAGCAGCACCGGACAGGGGACCTATGGCTACACCTTC.